The source of this TCR beta chain is a study of response to subunit inactivated influenza vaccine. Trimming removed 2 bases at V and 4 bases at J, with 14 bases between. This CDR3 contains 15 residues. Germline lookup yields CDR1 SGHVS and CDR2 FQNEAQ. Notes on the study in general: Few additional T cells are recruited per seasonal influenza vaccination, authors suggested.

MiXCR, applied by TCRdb to the RT-PCR reads, yields one record per CDR3 protein. The sample gives approximately 520,000 distinct CDR3 sequences, 16% of which show up once; less than 4% is in the top ten. This clonotype was detected only a few times. What it binds is not known. The V call is TRBV7-8, the J call TRBJ2-5; D possibly corresponds to TRBD1 (6 bases). This TCR derives from a man between 45 and 75 years old who received an inactivated influenza vaccine. Sample: CD4+ T cells sorted from PBMCs, taken about 23 months after vaccination. DNA of the CDR3: TGTGCCAGCAGCTTACCCCGAACAGGGCGAGAGACCCAGTACTTC. Its translation is CASSLPRTGRETQYF.